This T cell receptor (beta chain) is from a study of beta chain features in type 1 diabetes (dated by TCRdb to 2016 to 2019). Background on the whole study: Mean age, gender distribution, total cell number and subset yield were not different between patients and healthy donors. Across all samples, around 100 million sorted cells were examined, and cell number per subset correlated strongly with RNA yield. The study compared the TCRB repertoires of sorted circulating CD4+ T cell subsets in recently diagnosed type 1 diabetes patients with those in matched healthy donors. Naive and central memory subsets were obtained from all 30 or so donors, but regulatory and stem cell-like memory subsets were isolated from only 8 patients and roughly eight healthy donors. The study at large found these results: At VDJ recombination sites, patients with type 1 diabetes made fewer insertions and deleted more nucleotides, a pattern implying thymic rearrangement abnormalities. Naive, central memory and regulatory TCRB repertoires appeared to be more alike among patients than among healthy donors. Because small numbers of individuals were included in the HLA sub-analyses, any influence of HLA type on TCRB rearrangement was left unresolved. In all four CD4+ subsets, TCRB CDR3 length was moderately but significantly shorter in type 1 diabetes patients. Sequencing cDNA rather than genomic DNA could over-represent highly expressing activated cells, although activation and CD3 levels did not differ between groups. Shorter templates might be favored by PCR, yet because patient and control samples were amplified and corrected together, any such skew would affect both groups equally.

A single peripheral blood draw of 90 to 150 mL on average was collected from each donor into heparinised tubes. A BD FACSAria II was used to sort naive, central memory, regulatory and stem cell-like memory CD4+ T cells with a panel that included CD45RO, CCR7, CD25, CD127, CD95 and CD27. Purity was above 98% for every sorted population. Right away, PBMCs were isolated by Lymphoprep density gradient centrifugation and were stained directly, with no culture step. Samples were stained and sorted in pairs, with one healthy donor and one patient per experiment, so that batch effects were minimized. In regard to this clone: The clone's antigen remains unknown. Base qualities are not at hand, and no much larger clone is one base apart.

All of the isolated RNA was reverse transcribed with the High Capacity cDNA Reverse Transcription Kit, so expressed TCRB transcripts were sequenced. Deep immunoSEQ sequencing was applied to naive, central memory and regulatory T cell samples, giving an average of about 3.6 million total reads per sample. Sorted cells were lysed in RLT buffer, and RNA was extracted using DNase-treated RNeasy Micro or Mini kits according to cell number. Each cell subset was processed separately to prevent cross-contamination, with patient and healthy donor samples processed together. TCRB sequences were amplified from cDNA with the immunoSEQ multiplex PCR, producing 87-bp fragments spanning the CDR3 region. Sequencing of the amplicons was done on the Illumina HiSeq platform. The authors' pipeline ran thus. Synthetic template baselines were used to correct PCR bias computationally, reads within Hamming distance 2 were collapsed, and singletons that could not be merged were discarded. Reads were aligned to IMGT to assign V, D and J genes, CDR3 length, and insertions or deletions at six rearrangement sites. Within each subset, clonotype counts were normalized to sorted cell number, and only after that were true diversity and Gini coefficients computed with the tcR R package. The overlap coefficient, calculated on TCRB nucleotide sequences, was used to measure repertoire sharing. TCRdb took this table from immuneACCESS and kept in-frame rearrangements with V and J called. Such tables lack part of the clones; where checked against another copy, unresolved V genes explain under half of the gap, and the rest is unexplained. Clone size and V and J calls were adopted from that table, with D and trimming inferred from the DNA. The sample yields approximately 170,000 clones; roughly 9% were counted once. The top ten constitute 2% to 3% of the sample.

This sequence was found in a young woman in good health. Sequencing used central memory CD4+ T cells from blood.

The CDR3 here reads CASSPGTADGYTF. The DNA is as follows: TGCGCCAGCAGCCCCGGGACAGCGGATGGCTACACCTTC. The chain is assembled from TRBV5-1 and TRBJ1-2; 7 middle bases align to TRBD1. CDR1 SGHRS and CDR2 YFSETQ are derived from the germline V gene. Taken from cysteine to phenylalanine, the CDR3 has 13 residues. Of all the DNA, just the CDR3 is kept, 39 bases in frame from base 1. From V the trimming removes 4 bases and from J it removes 6 bases, while the gene matches leave 6 bases of the junction unaccounted for.